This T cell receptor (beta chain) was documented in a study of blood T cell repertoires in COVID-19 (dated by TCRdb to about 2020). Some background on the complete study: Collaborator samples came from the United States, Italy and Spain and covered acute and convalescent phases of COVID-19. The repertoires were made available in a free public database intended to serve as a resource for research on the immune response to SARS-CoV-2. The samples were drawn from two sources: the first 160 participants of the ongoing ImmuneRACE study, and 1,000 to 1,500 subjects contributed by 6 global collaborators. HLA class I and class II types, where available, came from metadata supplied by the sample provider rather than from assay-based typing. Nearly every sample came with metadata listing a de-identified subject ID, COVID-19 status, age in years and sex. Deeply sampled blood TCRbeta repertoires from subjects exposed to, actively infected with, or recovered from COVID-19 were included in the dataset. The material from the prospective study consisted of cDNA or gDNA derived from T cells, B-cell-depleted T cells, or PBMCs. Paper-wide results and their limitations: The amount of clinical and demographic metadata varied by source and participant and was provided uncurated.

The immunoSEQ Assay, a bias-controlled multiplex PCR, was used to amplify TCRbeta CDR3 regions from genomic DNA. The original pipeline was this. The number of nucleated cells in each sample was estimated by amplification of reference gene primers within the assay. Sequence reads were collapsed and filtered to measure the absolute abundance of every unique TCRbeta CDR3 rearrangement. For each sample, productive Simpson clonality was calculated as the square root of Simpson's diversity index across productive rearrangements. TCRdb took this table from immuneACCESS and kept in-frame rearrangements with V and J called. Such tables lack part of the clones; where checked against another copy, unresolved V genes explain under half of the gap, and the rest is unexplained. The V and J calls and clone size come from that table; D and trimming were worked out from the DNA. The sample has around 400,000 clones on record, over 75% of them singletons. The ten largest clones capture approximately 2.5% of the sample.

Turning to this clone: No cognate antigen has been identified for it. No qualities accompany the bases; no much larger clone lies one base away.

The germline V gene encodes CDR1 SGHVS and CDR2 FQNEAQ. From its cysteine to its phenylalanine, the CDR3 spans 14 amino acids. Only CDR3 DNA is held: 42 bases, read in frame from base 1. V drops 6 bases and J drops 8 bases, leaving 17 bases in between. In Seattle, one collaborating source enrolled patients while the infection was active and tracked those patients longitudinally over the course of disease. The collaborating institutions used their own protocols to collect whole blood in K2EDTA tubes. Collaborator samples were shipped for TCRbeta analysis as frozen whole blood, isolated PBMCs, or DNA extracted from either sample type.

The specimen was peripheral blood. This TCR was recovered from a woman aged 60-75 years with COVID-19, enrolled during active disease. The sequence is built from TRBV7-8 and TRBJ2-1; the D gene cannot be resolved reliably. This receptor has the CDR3 CASSRFLGEHEQFF. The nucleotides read TGTGCCAGCAGTCGATTTCTAGGCGAGCATGAGCAGTTCTTC.